The 21 T cell receptor beta chains presented below share a single source sample, sequenced in a study of blood T cells in healthy people across ages. Then a second PCR, running roughly 7 to 11 cycles, was carried out with a sample-barcoded 5' primer and a J-beta primer mix. MiXCR was run by TCRdb on the 5' RACE reads, yielding one entry per CDR3 protein. Of roughly 1 million distinct CDR3 sequences detected, under 30% appear once; the ten largest clones hold about 0.8%. The sample also formed part of further work on T cells of mothers and their children.

The specimen was blood. The receptors here all came from a girl aged 2 to 10 in good health.

This clonotype was detected a few times. This chain joins TRBV4-1 and TRBJ1-5; TRBD1 might be the D (5 bases). The CDR3 consists of 17 residues. V shed 1 base and J shed 2 bases, with 15 bases lying between them. Germline V gene data show CDR1 as MGHRA and CDR2 as YSYEKL. This CDR3 is CASSQGEQAKGNQPQHF. Written as DNA, the CDR3 is TGCGCCAGCAGCCAAGGGGAACAGGCGAAGGGCAATCAGCCCCAGCATTTT.

This clonotype has only a few counts. This chain connects TRBV7-7 to TRBJ2-2, with 9 positions matching TRBD1. Germline CDR1 and CDR2: SSHAT and FNYEAQ (reference sequence). The CDR3 spans 15 residues. This chain's CDR3 is CASGHRDRDPGELFF. CDR3 bases: TGTGCTAGCGGACACCGGGACAGGGATCCTGGGGAGCTGTTTTTT.

Regarding this clonotype: A much bigger clone sits one base away, suggesting this may be a read error. The chain carries TRBV24-1 and TRBJ2-7; 8 nucleotides agree with TRBD2. This CDR3 spans 14 amino acids. The germline V gene has CDR1 KGHDR and CDR2 SFDVKD. CDR3 region: CGTSDSGGTYEQYF. CDR3 bases: TGTGGCACCAGTGATTCGGGAGGGACCTACGAGCAGTACTTC.

This clonotype turned up a few times. The chain couples TRBV9 to TRBJ2-6; D is undetermined. Trimming shortened V by 0 bases and J by 0 bases, and 4 bases separated the two germline ends. Germline-derived CDR1 and CDR2 are SGDLS and YYNGEE. The CDR3 has 15 residues. For the CDR3, the DNA is TGTGCCAGCAGCGTAGGCTACTCTGGGGCCAACGTCCTGACTTTC. Its translation: CASSVGYSGANVLTF.

V usage is TRBV12-3 or TRBV12-4 and J usage is TRBJ2-1; TRBD1 might be the D (7 bases). The J call could be wrong; TRBJ2-7 is a better fit for the DNA end. The CDR3 is 14 amino acids. The CDR3 coding sequence is TGTGCCAGCAGTGCGGGACAGAGGGCTCACGAGCAGTACTTC. Translation gives CASSAGQRAHEQYF.

This clonotype was seen a few times. This chain uses TRBV25-1 with TRBJ2-1; D might be TRBD2 (5 bases). CDR1 is MGHDK and CDR2 is SYGVNS in the germline V gene. This CDR3 contains 15 residues. V lost 2 bases, J lost 6 bases, and 14 bases lay in between. Here the CDR3 reads CASSEKADGSNEQFF. CDR3 sequence (DNA): TGTGCCAGCAGTGAAAAAGCGGATGGATCCAATGAGCAGTTCTTC. Supplemented by reference TRBV25-1 and TRBJ2-1, the full variable domain reads EADIYQTPRYLVIGTGKKITLECSQTMGHDKMYWYQQDPGMELHLIHYSYGVNSTEKGDLSSESTVSRIRTEHFPLTLESARPSHTSQYLCASSEKADGSNEQFFGPGTRLTVL.

The V call is TRBV7-2, the J call TRBJ1-5, with D possibly TRBD1 on 6 matching bases. V lost 4 bases and J lost 5, with 12 bases in between. The CDR3 contains 14 residues. CDR1 is SGHTA, CDR2 FQGNSA, per germline. CDR3 region: CASSWRGVDQPQHF. CDR3 in DNA: TGTGCCAGCAGCTGGAGGGGGGTAGATCAGCCCCAGCATTTT.

This clonotype was seen more than once but under ten times. V and J are TRBV15 and TRBJ2-1; the D gene is possibly TRBD1 (6 bases). The CDR3 runs 16 residues. Trimming removed 2 bases from V and 1 base from J, with 12 bases in between. Germline-derived CDR1 and CDR2 are LNHNV and YYDKDF (reference sequence). The CDR3 region has the DNA TGTGCCACCAGCAGAATGGGGGCCGAATCCTACAATGAGCAGTTCTTC. Translating it yields CATSRMGAESYNEQFF. Based on the CDR3 plus reference TRBV15 and TRBJ2-1, the full variable domain is DAMVIQNPRYQVTQFGKPVTLSCSQTLNHNVMYWYQQKSSQAPKLLFHYYDKDFNNEADTPDNFQSRRPNTSFCFLDIRSPGLGDTAMYLCATSRMGAESYNEQFFGPGTRLTVL.

The rearrangement joins TRBV12-3 or TRBV12-4 to TRBJ1-4; D gene unclear. This CDR3 region has 14 residues. The V end lost 3 bases, the J end lost 8 bases, and 13 bases lay between the germline ends. CDR3 bases: TGTGCCAGCAGTTTCGGGGAGATGGCGGAAAAACTGTTTTTT. It translates to CASSFGEMAEKLFF.

The rearrangement joins TRBV2 to TRBJ2-3; possibly TRBD2 for D (5 bases). The germline CDR1 and CDR2 sequences are SNHLY and FYNNEI. The V end lost 0 bases, the J end lost 4 bases, and 8 bases lay between the germline ends. The CDR3 extends over 14 amino acids. CDR3 sequence reads: CASSEAMRADTQYF. The DNA of the CDR3 is TGTGCCAGCAGTGAAGCGATGAGGGCAGATACGCAGTATTTT.

This chain uses TRBV7-2 with TRBJ2-5, with 10 nucleotides matching TRBD2. Germline V lookup: CDR1 SGHTA, CDR2 FQGNSA. V was clipped by 1 base and J by 2 bases; unmatched bases: 13. The CDR3 has 19 residues. The CDR3 DNA reads as TGTGCCAGCAGCTTAGGTTGGAAAGCGGGGGGGTCTACTCAAGAGACCCAGTACTTC. Translating gives CASSLGWKAGGSTQETQYF.

V and J are TRBV2 and TRBJ2-1; D gene uncertain. Per germline, CDR1 SNHLY and CDR2 FYNNEI. The CDR3 totals 16 residues. V lost 0 bases, J lost 5 bases, and 14 bases lay in between. The CDR3, as DNA: TGTGCCAGCAGTGAAGCTACGGACCGTCCCGACAATGAGCAGTTCTTC. Protein sequence: CASSEATDRPDNEQFF. The full variable domain, completed using reference TRBV2 and TRBJ2-1, is EPEVTQTPSHQVTQMGQEVILRCVPISNHLYFYWYRQILGQKVEFLVSFYNNEISEKSEIFDDQFSVERPDGSNFTLKIRSTKLEDSAMYFCASSEATDRPDNEQFFGPGTRLTVL.

This chain links TRBV29-1 with TRBJ1-2, with D possibly being TRBD1 (5 bases). Looked up from germline, CDR1 is SQVTM and CDR2 is ANQGSEA. This CDR3 contains 16 residues. V shed 4 bases and J shed 0 bases, with 18 bases lying between them. This CDR3 reads CSVVGHTSGANYGYTF. CDR3 sequence (DNA): TGCAGCGTTGTCGGACACACCAGTGGGGCTAACTATGGCTACACCTTC.

The chain carries TRBV29-1 and TRBJ2-7; D uncertain. Germline CDR1 SQVTM, CDR2 ANQGSEA. The CDR3 sequence is 11 residues long. The V gene lost 2 bases and the J gene lost 3 bases, with 5 bases spanning the gap. CDR3 nucleotide sequence: TGCAGCGTTGAAACGGACTACGAGCAGTACTTC. Translation: CSVETDYEQYF.

The V call is TRBV5-1, the J call TRBJ2-3; 8 bases match TRBD2. The CDR3 loop spans 15 amino acids. V trimming: 3 bases; J trimming: 3 bases; junction bases outside the gene matches: 6. CDR1 is SGHRS and CDR2 is YFSETQ in the germline V gene. The CDR3 nucleotides read TGCGCCAGCAGCTCCGGGAGGGCCGGGACAGATACGCAGTATTTT. Its translation is CASSSGRAGTDTQYF.

This clonotype was counted many times. The chain has TRBV10-3 and TRBJ1-6; D is unresolved. V lost 4 bases to trimming and J lost 5 bases, with 9 bases between them. The CDR3 sequence is 14 residues long. CDR1 is ENHRY, CDR2 SYGVKD, per germline. The CDR3 sequence: CAISVRQDNSPLHF. The CDR3 DNA sequence: TGTGCCATCAGTGTTCGCCAGGATAATTCACCCCTCCACTTT.

This clonotype came up a few times. The chain is built from TRBV7-9 and TRBJ2-4; possibly TRBD1 for D (8 bases). The CDR3 sequence is 14 residues long. Deletions cut 7 bases from V and 6 bases from J, with 16 bases between. Germline V gene sequence: CDR1 SEHNR, CDR2 FQNEAQ (reference sequence). This CDR3 is CASNSDREGNIQYF. The CDR3 region has the DNA TGTGCCAGCAACTCGGACAGGGAGGGAAACATTCAGTACTTC.

The chain couples TRBV7-8 to TRBJ2-7; D remains ambiguous. The J call is uncertain, as TRBJ2-1 better fits the DNA end. Germline CDR1 is SGHVS and CDR2 is FQNEAQ. The CDR3 has 13 residues. The CDR3 spells CASSLIALNEQFF. The CDR3 DNA sequence: TGTGCCAGCAGCTTAATAGCTTTGAATGAGCAGTTCTTC.

The chain recombines TRBV4-1 with TRBJ2-5; D tentatively fits TRBD1 or TRBD2 (5 bases each). The J call may be in error: the DNA end matches TRBJ2-7 better. This CDR3 is built from 12 residues. The V gene's germline CDR1 is MGHRA and CDR2 YSYEKL. CDR3 nucleotide sequence: TGCGCCAGCAAGGGGAGCTCCTACGAGCAGTACTTC. Protein sequence: CASKGSSYEQYF.

The chain employs TRBV27 and TRBJ2-7, with a tentative D call TRBD1 (6 bases). Germline CDR1 is MNHEY and CDR2 is SMNVEV (reference sequence). The V end was cut by 5 bases, the J end by 0 bases, with 11 bases between. The CDR3 length is 14 residues. CDR3 region: CASSQRQVSYEQYF. In nucleotides, the CDR3 is TGTGCCAGCAGTCAGCGACAGGTCTCCTACGAGCAGTACTTC.

The rearrangement uses TRBV9 and TRBJ2-3; tentative D call: TRBD2 (6 bases). The CDR3 runs to 16 residues. Trimming removed 4 bases at V and 0 bases at J, with 15 bases between. The germline V gene encodes CDR1 SGDLS and CDR2 YYNGEE. The DNA for the CDR3 is TGTGCCAGCAGCCCACGGGGGATGTCTAGCACAGATACGCAGTATTTT. Translation gives CASSPRGMSSTDTQYF.